This T cell receptor (beta chain) derives from a study of blood T cells in healthy people across ages. The wider study: Template switching retrieved approximately one barcoded beta molecule for each two T cells. Study observations and caveats: Observed TCR beta diversity showed a strong correlation with the percentage of naive T cells as measured by flow cytometry. There were more naive CD4+ cells and higher diversity in long-lived donors than in aged donors. It was held that the diversity estimates obtained from one million T cells were underestimates.

This clonotype was recorded once. No antigen is known for it. The CDR3 contains 13 residues. Trimming cost V 5 bases and J 5 bases, with 15 bases left between them. Germline loops: CDR1 DFQATT, CDR2 SNEGSKA (reference sequence). Using a J-beta primer mix together with a sample-barcoded 5' primer, a second PCR was run for about 6 to 12 cycles. TCRdb re-analysed the 5' RACE reads in MiXCR, keeping a single row per CDR3 protein. The data show 650,000 to 1,000,000 distinct CDR3 sequences, with under 40% seen just once and over 10% held by the top ten. This clonotype originated in a man between 18 and 35 years old in good health. Sequenced material: blood. This chain uses TRBV20-1 with TRBJ2-5; maybe TRBD2 (6 bases). CDR3 region: CSAEEGVFETQYF. The DNA for the CDR3 is TGCAGTGCTGAGGAGGGAGTCTTTGAGACCCAGTACTTC.